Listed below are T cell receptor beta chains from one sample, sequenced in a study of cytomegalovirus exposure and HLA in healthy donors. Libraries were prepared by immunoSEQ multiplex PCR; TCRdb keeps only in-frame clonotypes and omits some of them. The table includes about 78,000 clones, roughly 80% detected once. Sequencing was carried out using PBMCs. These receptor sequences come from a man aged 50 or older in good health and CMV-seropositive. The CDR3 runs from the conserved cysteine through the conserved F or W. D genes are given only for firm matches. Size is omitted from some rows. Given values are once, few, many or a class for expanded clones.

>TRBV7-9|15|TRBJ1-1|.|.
CASAPSRRRITEAFF
TGTGCCAGCGCTCCAAGTCGCAGGAGGATCACTGAAGCTTTCTTT
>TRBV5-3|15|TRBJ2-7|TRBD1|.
CARSLTGAHSYEQYF
TGTGCCAGAAGTTTGACAGGGGCCCACTCCTACGAGCAGTACTTC
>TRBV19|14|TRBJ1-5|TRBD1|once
CASSKGARNQPQHF
TGTGCCAGTAGTAAGGGGGCGAGGAATCAGCCCCAGCATTTT
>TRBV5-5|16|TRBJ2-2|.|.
CASRAEAGKVSGELFF
TGTGCCAGTCGGGCTGAGGCGGGAAAGGTGTCCGGGGAGCTGTTTTTT
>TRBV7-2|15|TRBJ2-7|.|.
CASSLGQGGPYEQYF
TGTGCCAGCAGCTTAGGGCAGGGGGGCCCCTACGAGCAGTACTTC
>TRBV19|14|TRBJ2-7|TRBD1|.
CASSSQGASGEQYF
TGTGCCAGTAGTTCACAGGGGGCTAGCGGCGAGCAGTACTTC
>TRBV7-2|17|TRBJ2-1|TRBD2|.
CASSVDKASGRYNEQFF
TGTGCCAGCAGCGTCGACAAGGCTAGCGGGAGGTACAATGAGCAGTTCTTC
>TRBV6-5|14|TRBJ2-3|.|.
CASSYGQGRDTQYF
TGTGCCAGCAGTTACGGCCAGGGGAGAGATACGCAGTATTTT
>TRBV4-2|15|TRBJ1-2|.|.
CASSPSGRGLYGYTF
TGTGCCAGCAGCCCCTCGGGCAGGGGCCTCTATGGCTACACCTTC
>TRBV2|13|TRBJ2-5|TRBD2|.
CASILAGEETQYF
TGTGCCAGCATCCTAGCGGGAGAAGAGACCCAGTACTTC
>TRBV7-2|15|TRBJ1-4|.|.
CASSVQEGTNEKLFF
TGTGCCAGCAGCGTCCAAGAGGGAACTAATGAAAAACTGTTTTTT
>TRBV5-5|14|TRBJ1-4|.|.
CASSSQGVPEKLFF
TGTGCCAGCAGCTCGCAGGGTGTACCTGAAAAACTGTTTTTT
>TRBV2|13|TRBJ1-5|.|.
CASSLGARQPQHF
TGTGCCAGCAGCTTGGGGGCCAGGCAGCCCCAGCATTTT
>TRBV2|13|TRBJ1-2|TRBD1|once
CASSEARDSGYTF
TGTGCCAGCAGTGAAGCCCGGGACAGCGGCTACACCTTC
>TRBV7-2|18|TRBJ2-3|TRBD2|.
CASSPGPLAGGGTDTQYF
TGTGCCAGCAGCCCCGGTCCCCTGGCGGGAGGCGGCACAGATACGCAGTATTTT
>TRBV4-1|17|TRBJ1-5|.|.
CASSQEGRGGSNQPQHF
TGCGCCAGCAGCCAAGAAGGGCGGGGTGGCTCCAATCAGCCCCAGCATTTT
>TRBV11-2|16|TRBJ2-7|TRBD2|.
CASSSFLAGGGNEQYF
TGTGCCAGCAGCTCCTTTCTGGCGGGGGGTGGGAACGAGCAGTACTTC
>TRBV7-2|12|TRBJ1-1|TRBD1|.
CASSFWDSEAFF
TGTGCCAGCAGCTTTTGGGACAGTGAAGCTTTCTTT
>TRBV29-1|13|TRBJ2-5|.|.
CSVAFLQKETQYF
TGCAGCGTTGCTTTCCTTCAGAAAGAGACCCAGTACTTC
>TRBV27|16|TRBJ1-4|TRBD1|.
CASRPQPGTGDEKLFF
TGTGCCAGCAGACCCCAGCCCGGGACAGGGGATGAAAAACTGTTTTTT
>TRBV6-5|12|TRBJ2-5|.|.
CASRRQRETQYF
TGTGCCAGCAGAAGACAGAGAGAGACCCAGTACTTC
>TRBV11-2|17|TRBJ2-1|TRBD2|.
CASSLGSLAAPYNEQFF
TGTGCCAGCAGCTTAGGATCACTAGCGGCACCCTACAATGAGCAGTTCTTC
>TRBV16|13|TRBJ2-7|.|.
CASSQLQAGEQYF
TGTGCCAGCAGCCAATTACAGGCCGGCGAGCAGTACTTC
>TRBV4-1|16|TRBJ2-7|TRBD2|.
CASSQAEAGGTYEQYF
TGCGCCAGCAGCCAAGCGGAAGCGGGAGGGACCTACGAGCAGTACTTC
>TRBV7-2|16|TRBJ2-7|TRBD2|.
CASSLAAAAGDREQYF
TGTGCCAGCAGCTTAGCCGCCGCAGCGGGGGATCGCGAGCAGTACTTC
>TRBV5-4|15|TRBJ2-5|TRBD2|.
CASSLKAGEGETQYF
TGTGCCAGCAGCTTGAAGGCGGGGGAAGGTGAGACCCAGTACTTC
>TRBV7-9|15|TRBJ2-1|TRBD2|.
CASSFTSEGYNEQFF
TGTGCCAGCAGCTTTACTAGCGAAGGGTACAATGAGCAGTTCTTC
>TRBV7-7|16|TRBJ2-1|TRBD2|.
CASSLTTSGSGNEQFF
TGTGCCAGCAGCTTAACGACTAGCGGGAGTGGTAATGAGCAGTTCTTC